The 5 T cell receptor beta chains below come from one sample, sequenced in a study of cytomegalovirus exposure and HLA in healthy donors. Repertoires were generated with immunoSEQ multiplex PCR, while TCRdb's copy carries only in-frame clones and drops some. The table records 300,000 to 400,000 clones, roughly 90% of them present only once. Sequenced input: PBMCs. All receptors derive from a woman younger than 30 in good health and CMV-seronegative.

The V call is TRBV4-1, the J call TRBJ1-1; TRBD1 aligns across 7 bases. V was clipped by 1 base and J by 2 bases; unmatched bases: 4. This CDR3 has 15 amino acids. Looked up from germline, CDR1 is MGHRA and CDR2 is YSYEKL. CDR3 protein: CASSQGVGGNTEAFF. The DNA of the CDR3 is TGCGCCAGCAGCCAAGGGGTAGGGGGCAACACTGAAGCTTTCTTT.

V is TRBV10-2 and J is TRBJ2-7; D is uncertain. Trimming stripped 4 bases from V and 0 bases from J, with 10 bases between. The CDR3 has 14 residues. The V gene's germline CDR1 is WSHSY and CDR2 SAAADI. CDR3 nucleotides: TGCGCCAGCAGTGCCGGTCACAGCTCCTACGAGCAGTACTTC. It codes for CASSAGHSSYEQYF.

The V gene is TRBV12-5, the J gene TRBJ2-1; tentative D call: TRBD2 (6 bases). The CDR3 loop spans 13 amino acids. V was pared by 3 bases and J by 6 bases, with 9 bases between. Germline V gene data show CDR1 as LGHNT and CDR2 as FRNRAP. The CDR3: CASGLRGSNEQFF. CDR3 in DNA: TGTGCTAGTGGTTTACGGGGGTCCAATGAGCAGTTCTTC.

The chain links TRBV6-5 to TRBJ2-7; D gene unclear. In germline, CDR1 is MNHEY, CDR2 SVGAGI. V lost 0 bases and J 5 bases, leaving 5 bases between the germline ends. The CDR3 contains 12 residues. The chain's CDR3 is CASSYSNNEQYF. Written as DNA, the CDR3 is TGTGCCAGCAGTTACTCGAACAACGAGCAGTACTTC.

There are a few counts of this clone. The chain has TRBV30 and TRBJ1-2; D perhaps matches TRBD1 (6 bases). CDR3 length equals 13 residues. The ends were cut back, 4 bases at V and 6 bases at J, with 15 bases in the middle. Germline V gene lookup returns CDR1 GTSNPN and CDR2 SVGIG (reference sequence). Written as DNA, the CDR3 is TGTGCCTGGACCATGACACAGGGAAATGGCTACACCTTC. Translating gives CAWTMTQGNGYTF.